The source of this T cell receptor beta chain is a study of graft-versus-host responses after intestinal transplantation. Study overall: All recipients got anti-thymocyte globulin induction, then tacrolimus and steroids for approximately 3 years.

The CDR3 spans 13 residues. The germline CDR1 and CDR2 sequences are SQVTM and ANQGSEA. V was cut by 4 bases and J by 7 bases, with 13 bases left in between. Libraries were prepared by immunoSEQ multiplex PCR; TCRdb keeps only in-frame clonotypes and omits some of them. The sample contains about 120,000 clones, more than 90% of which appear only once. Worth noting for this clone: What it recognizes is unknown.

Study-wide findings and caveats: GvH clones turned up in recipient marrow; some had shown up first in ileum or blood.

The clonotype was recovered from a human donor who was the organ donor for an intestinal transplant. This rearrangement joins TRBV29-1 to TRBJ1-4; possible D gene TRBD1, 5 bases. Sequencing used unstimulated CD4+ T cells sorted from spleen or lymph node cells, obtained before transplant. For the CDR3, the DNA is TGCAGCGTTGGAACAGGCAAAGCTGAAAAACTGTTTTTT. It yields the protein CSVGTGKAEKLFF.